One T cell receptor (beta chain) is described in this entry. Its antigen remains unidentified. This CDR3 has 11 residues. V lost 7 bases, J lost 10 bases, and 13 bases lay in between. Germline CDR1 and CDR2: MDHEN and SYDVKM. The PCR employed 60 Vbeta primers together with 13 Jbeta primers. Only in-frame clones appear in the TCRdb table, and some are missing; sequencing was by immunoSEQ multiplex PCR. The table includes under 50,000 clones, around 90% detected once. This specimen belongs to a study of cytomegalovirus exposure and HLA in healthy donors. Study as a whole: Sequencing of 150 million to 200 million T cells in an earlier analysis found 100 million or so unique TCR beta sequences.

Study-wide results and caveats: TRBV6-2, TRBV6-3 and other indistinguishable V segments were excluded. Most subjects had HLA-A and HLA-B alleles reportedly predicted accurately by TCR beta sequences.

The chain joins TRBV28 to TRBJ1-1; D may be TRBD1 (6 bases). The receptor was isolated from a middle-aged woman in good health and CMV-seropositive. The sequenced material came from PBMCs. The CDR3 spells CASMGAQRAFF. The DNA of the CDR3 is TGTGCCAGCATGGGGGCTCAGAGAGCTTTCTTT.